The subject of this entry is one T cell receptor (beta chain). What it binds is unknown. TCRdb keeps only in-frame clones here, not all; method: immunoSEQ multiplex PCR. The sample includes over 150,000 clones, 87% of them seen just once. The data were obtained in a study of T cell responses to AZD1222 COVID-19 vaccine. Overall study results and limits: Baseline seropositivity characterized only 5 to 7 AZD1222 recipients. Spike was spanned by vaccine-associated CD4 TCRs, which were dominant at 160-218 and 743-854. An increase in Spike-specific TCR breadth and depth was observed after two AZD1222 doses. Sampling that yielded the repertoires occurred only after the peak T cell response.

V dropped 0 bases and J dropped 5; count of bases not matched to a gene: 5. CDR1 and CDR2 (germline): ENHRY, SYGVKD. The CDR3 runs to 15 residues. This specimen was peripheral blood, taken 28 days after the second AZD1222 dose. This clonotype was obtained from an adult who received the AZD1222 COVID-19 vaccine. This chain joins TRBV10-3 and TRBJ2-5; 8 bases map to TRBD1. The CDR3 region is CAISESVTGGETQYF. The DNA of the CDR3 is TGTGCCATCAGTGAGTCGGTCACAGGGGGGGAGACCCAGTACTTC.